Listed here are 28 T cell receptor beta chains from one sample, sequenced in a study of OX40 agonist ivuxolimab in advanced cancers. Clones were read by immunoSEQ multiplex PCR, and TCRdb kept only the in-frame ones, dropping some. Here the sample spans fewer than 85,000 clones, 65% to 85% being singletons. The sequencing here drew on CD4+ or CD8+ T cells sorted from blood, taken in a trial of the OX40 agonist ivuxolimab. The receptors shown here come from an adult with an advanced solid tumor such as melanoma, head and neck, liver or kidney cancer.

The chain links TRBV4-1 to TRBJ2-1; TRBD1 matches 9 bases. This CDR3 has 17 amino acids. Germline V lookup: CDR1 MGHRA, CDR2 YSYEKL. Losses at the gene ends were 0 bases for V and 7 bases for J; bases not matched to a gene: 10. CDR3 loop: CASSQESAGQGWNEQFF. CDR3 sequence (DNA): TGCGCCAGCAGCCAAGAGTCGGCGGGACAGGGATGGAATGAGCAGTTCTTC.

This chain links TRBV5-4 with TRBJ2-3, with 7 bases aligning to TRBD2. The CDR3 totals 15 residues. Germline lookup yields CDR1 SGHNT and CDR2 YYREEE (reference sequence). V shed 1 base and J 1 base; nucleotides not matched to a gene: 3. The DNA for the CDR3 is TGTGCCAGCAGCTTGCCCCGGGAGGGCACAGATACGCAGTATTTT. It codes for CASSLPREGTDTQYF. The variable domain in full, with the rest retrieved from reference TRBV5-4 and TRBJ2-3, is ETGVTQSPTHLIKTRGQQVTLRCSSQSGHNTVSWYQQALGQGPQFIFQYYREEENGRGNFPPRFSGLQFPNYSSELNVNALELDDSALYLCASSLPREGTDTQYFGPGTRLTVL.

The chain is built from TRBV16 and TRBJ2-2; TRBD1 is a possible D gene (6 bases). The germline V gene encodes CDR1 KGHSY and CDR2 FQNENV. Trimming cost V 0 bases and J 0 bases, with 8 bases left between them. This CDR3 comprises 16 residues. Here the CDR3 DNA reads TGTGCCAGCAGCCAATCTCACAGGGCGAACACCGGGGAGCTGTTTTTT. It specifies CASSQSHRANTGELFF.

V and J are TRBV6-1 and TRBJ1-2; D uncertain. With 7 bases removed from V and 0 bases from J, the gap between germline ends came to 9 bases. The CDR3 spans 13 residues. CDR1 and CDR2 (germline): MNHNS, SASEGT. CDR3 bases: TGTGCCAGCATTGCTGGGACTAACTATGGCTACACCTTC. Its protein is CASIAGTNYGYTF.

The CDR3 DNA follows: TGTGCCAGCAGTGAAGACGGCGGGGGGGGAGATACGCAGTATTTT. Its translation: CASSEDGGGGDTQYF. This rearrangement joins TRBV2 to TRBJ2-3; TRBD2 matches at 9 bases. The germline gives CDR1 SNHLY, CDR2 FYNNEI. V dropped 1 base and J dropped 5; count of bases not matched to a gene: 4. This CDR3 has 15 amino acids.

This clone appeared a few times. The chain links TRBV6-5 to TRBJ1-3, with a possible D match to TRBD1 (6 bases). Trimming took off 0 bases at V and 3 bases at J, with 9 bases between the two ends. This CDR3 has 15 amino acids. The germline gives CDR1 MNHEY, CDR2 SVGAGI. The CDR3 DNA sequence: TGTGCCAGCAGTTACTCGAGCAGGGGTGGAAACACCATATATTTT. This translates into CASSYSSRGGNTIYF.

This clone was seen a handful of times. V and J are TRBV5-4 and TRBJ1-1; no clear D gene. Germline CDR1 is SGHNT and CDR2 is YYREEE (reference sequence). The CDR3 is 15 amino acids. V lost 2 bases, J lost 1 base, and 12 bases lay in between. In DNA form, the CDR3 reads TGTGCCAGCAGCTTTTATGTCAGAGCGAACACTGAAGCTTTCTTT. Amino acid sequence: CASSFYVRANTEAFF.

The rearrangement uses TRBV28 and TRBJ1-3; D is possibly TRBD1 (5 bases). The CDR3 is 17 amino acids. The germline gives CDR1 MDHEN, CDR2 SYDVKM. Trimming stripped 3 bases from V and 0 bases from J, with 15 bases between. CDR3 sequence (DNA): TGTGCCAGCAGTTTTGGGGGGATTCCCTACTCTGGAAACACCATATATTTT. Its protein is CASSFGGIPYSGNTIYF.

V is TRBV28 and J is TRBJ1-4; 7 bases align to TRBD1. This CDR3 has 14 amino acids. The germline V gene has CDR1 MDHEN and CDR2 SYDVKM. J lost 5 bases, V lost 6 bases, and 6 bases had no gene match. As DNA, the CDR3 is TGTGCCAGCAGAACAGGGGAGGGGAATGAAAAACTGTTTTTT. Protein: CASRTGEGNEKLFF.

This sequence joins TRBV27 and TRBJ2-4; 10 bases are shared with TRBD1. Germline V CDR1 and CDR2: MNHEY, SMNVEV (reference sequence). The CDR3 length is 15 residues. The trim removed 4 bases at V and 7 bases at J, leaving 7 bases unmatched. CDR3 sequence reads: CASSSLGQGRNIQYF. The CDR3 DNA reads as TGTGCCAGCAGTTCACTGGGACAGGGGAGGAACATTCAGTACTTC.

CDR3 protein: CASSLGASTDTQYF. The CDR3 DNA sequence: TGTGCCAGCAGCTTAGGGGCTAGCACAGATACGCAGTATTTT. This chain uses TRBV11-2 with TRBJ2-3; D unresolved. V lost 1 base and J 0 bases, leaving 5 bases between the germline ends. Germline V gives CDR1 SGHAT, CDR2 FQNNGV. This CDR3 has 14 amino acids.

The chain carries TRBV9 and TRBJ2-5; TRBD1 aligns across 8 bases. J lost 7 bases, V lost 3 bases, and 8 bases had no gene match. CDR3 length: 14 residues. Per the germline V gene, CDR1 is SGDLS and CDR2 is YYNGEE. In nucleotides, the CDR3 is TGTGCCAGCAGCGGGACGACAGGGGCCGGGACCCAGTACTTC. Its translation is CASSGTTGAGTQYF.

The chain couples TRBV5-8 to TRBJ2-7, with no clear D. Germline CDR1 SGHTS, CDR2 YDEGEE. This CDR3 has 15 amino acids. V was shortened by 1 base and J by 0 bases, with 11 bases between the two germline ends. The CDR3 is CASSLTPQSSYEQYF. The CDR3 DNA sequence: TGTGCCAGCAGCTTGACCCCACAGAGCTCCTACGAGCAGTACTTC.

The rearrangement links TRBV5-1 to TRBJ2-5; D unclear. Trimming pared 0 bases from V and 5 bases from J, leaving 11 bases between. This CDR3 is 14 amino acids long. From germline, CDR1 is SGHRS and CDR2 YFSETQ. CDR3 in amino acids: CASSLDPTRETQYF. The CDR3 bases are TGCGCCAGCAGCTTGGACCCGACGAGGGAGACCCAGTACTTC.

J is TRBJ1-1 and V is TRBV5-5; tentative D call: TRBD1 (5 bases). From germline, CDR1 is SGHKS and CDR2 YYEKEE (reference sequence). This CDR3 has 13 residues. Between the trimmed V and J ends, which lost 4 bases and 5 bases, there was a span of 12 bases. The CDR3 sequence is CASSPIGGTEAFF. The CDR3 nucleotides are TGTGCCAGCAGCCCCATCGGGGGTACTGAAGCTTTCTTT.

CDR3 nucleotides: TGCGCCAGCAGCCTGGACAGCCGAGGGGGTGGCTACACCTTC. Amino acid sequence: CASSLDSRGGGYTF. The chain links TRBV5-1 to TRBJ1-2; D may be TRBD1 (6 bases). V was trimmed by 4 bases and J by 7 bases, leaving 17 bases between them. Germline CDR1 is SGHRS and CDR2 is YFSETQ. The CDR3 sequence is 14 residues long.

The V and J genes are TRBV18 and TRBJ2-3, with D perhaps given as TRBD1 or TRBD2 (6 bases each). The CDR3 is 15 residues long. Germline V gene data show CDR1 as KGHSH and CDR2 as LQKENI. Deletions cut 3 bases from V and 1 base from J, with 11 bases between. CDR3 sequence reads: CASSPNGGGTDTQYF. DNA of the CDR3: TGTGCCAGCTCACCCAACGGGGGCGGCACAGATACGCAGTATTTT.

This clone was counted once. The rearrangement uses TRBV5-1 and TRBJ1-1; D unclear. Looked up from germline, CDR1 is SGHRS and CDR2 is YFSETQ. The CDR3 contains 14 residues. V gave up 4 bases and J gave up 3 bases, with 13 bases separating them. CDR3 sequence (DNA): TGCGCCAGCAGCCCGGGAGGATGGGACACTGAAGCTTTCTTT. Its translation is CASSPGGWDTEAFF.

The CDR3 DNA reads as TGTGCCAGCAGCAAAGTCGGTGGTTTTAGAAGCTATGGCTACACCTTC. It codes for CASSKVGGFRSYGYTF. The gene calls are TRBV21-1 and TRBJ1-2. TRBV21-1 is labeled a pseudogene. The CDR3 is made up of 16 amino acids.

This chain links TRBV25-1 with TRBJ2-4; 9 nucleotides align to TRBD1. CDR3 length: 16 residues. V dropped 7 bases and J dropped 1; count of bases not matched to a gene: 8. CDR1 and CDR2 (germline): MGHDK, SYGVNS. The CDR3: CASTGQGRYAKNIQYF. The DNA of the CDR3 is TGTGCCAGCACCGGACAGGGGAGATATGCCAAAAACATTCAGTACTTC. The full variable domain, completed using reference TRBV25-1 and TRBJ2-4, is EADIYQTPRYLVIGTGKKITLECSQTMGHDKMYWYQQDPGMELHLIHYSYGVNSTEKGDLSSESTVSRIRTEHFPLTLESARPSHTSQYLCASTGQGRYAKNIQYFGAGTRLSVL.

This chain uses TRBV19 with TRBJ1-3, with 8 bases that match TRBD1. CDR1 is LNHDA, CDR2 SQIVND, per germline (reference sequence). V trimming: 4 bases; J trimming: 3 bases; junction bases outside the gene matches: 2. This CDR3 is built from 14 residues. Here the CDR3 reads CASSTTGGGNTIYF. In DNA form, the CDR3 reads TGTGCCAGTAGTACTACAGGGGGTGGAAACACCATATATTTT.

This chain connects TRBV27 to TRBJ1-2; 7 nucleotides align to TRBD1. V lost 6 bases to trimming and J lost 1 base; unmatched junction nucleotides: 5. The length of the CDR3 is 14 residues. Germline CDR1 MNHEY, CDR2 SMNVEV (reference sequence). CDR3 protein: CASSRDRSNYGYTF. CDR3 bases: TGTGCCAGCAGCCGGGACAGAAGTAACTATGGCTACACCTTC.

The chain uses TRBV6-1 and TRBJ2-1, with 11 nucleotides matching TRBD2. Per germline, CDR1 MNHNS and CDR2 SASEGT. The CDR3 has 15 residues. V lost 5 bases to trimming and J lost 9 bases; unmatched junction nucleotides: 9. In nucleotides, the CDR3 is TGTGCCAGCAGTACCCGACTAGCGGGAACGGCTGAGCAGTTCTTC. Translated: CASSTRLAGTAEQFF.

Remarks on this clone: The junction departs from germline at one end; a sequencing error may be responsible. This same CDR3 is encoded by further DNA sequences in the sample. The chain links TRBV6-5 to TRBJ2-7; 9 bases line up with TRBD1. The germline V gene has CDR1 MNHEY and CDR2 SVGAGI. There are 15 residues in the CDR3. CDR3 sequence: CASSVLTGGPYEQYF. DNA for the CDR3: TGTGCCAGCAGTGTTCTGACAGGGGGACCCTACGAGCAGTACTTT.

This clone has a single count. This chain links TRBV19 with TRBJ2-4, with D tentatively TRBD1 (7 bases). This CDR3 has 14 amino acids. Germline-derived CDR1 and CDR2 are LNHDA and SQIVND (reference sequence). V was cut by 5 bases and J by 9 bases, with 17 bases left in between. As DNA, the CDR3 is TGTGCCAGTAGTGGGGGAAACAGGGGAGGCATTCAGTACTTC. This encodes CASSGGNRGGIQYF.

Written as DNA, the CDR3 is TGCGCCAGCAGCCAAGAAGGCAAGGGGGCAGGATTCTCGAGAGTGAGGACTGAAGCTTTCTTT. Its translation: CASSQEGKGAGFSRVRTEAFF. The rearrangement joins TRBV4-1 to TRBJ1-1; TRBD1 matches at 7 bases. The CDR3 length is 21 residues. V trimming: 0 bases; J trimming: 5 bases; junction bases outside the gene matches: 24. In germline, CDR1 is MGHRA, CDR2 YSYEKL.

The chain combines TRBV2 with TRBJ2-5; 7 bases are shared with TRBD2. CDR1 and CDR2 (germline): SNHLY, FYNNEI. The length of the CDR3 is 15 residues. Trimming cost V 9 bases and J 2 bases; bases outside gene matches: 12. The CDR3 reads CASRLGGLGQETQYF. For the CDR3, the DNA is TGTGCCAGTAGGCTCGGGGGGTTGGGACAAGAGACCCAGTACTTC.

V is TRBV7-8 and J is TRBJ1-6; D is possibly TRBD1 (5 bases). Germline V gene data show CDR1 as SGHVS and CDR2 as FQNEAQ. The V end lost 3 bases, the J end lost 5 bases, and 14 bases lay between the germline ends. CDR3 length: 16 amino acids. Here the CDR3 reads CASSFGQGKNNSPLHF. CDR3 nucleotides: TGTGCCAGCAGCTTCGGGCAGGGAAAGAATAATTCACCCCTCCACTTT.